This T cell receptor (beta chain) was sequenced during a study of cytomegalovirus exposure and HLA in healthy donors. Study-level findings and limits: Reports indicate that TCR beta sequences accurately predicted the HLA-A and HLA-B alleles of most subjects. For TCR beta chains, V- and J-gene trimming was later linked to a missense DCLRE1C variant.

CDR1 is SEHNR, CDR2 FQNEAQ, per germline (reference sequence). The CDR3 spans 13 residues. Trimming stripped 6 bases from V and 1 base from J, with 7 bases between. On this clone: Its target is unknown.

With 60 Vbeta and 13 Jbeta primers, the PCR was carried out. Here immunoSEQ multiplex PCR was the method, and the copy in TCRdb shows in-frame clones only, minus some. Among roughly 220,000 clones, more than 60% were seen once, and the ten largest hold 1.8%. The chain is built from TRBV7-9 and TRBJ1-5; D uncertain. Sequenced: PBMCs. This TCR was sampled from a woman aged 25 to 39 in good health and CMV-seronegative. The CDR3 sequence: CASRVRSNQPQHF. As DNA, the CDR3 is TGTGCCAGCAGGGTCAGGAGCAATCAGCCCCAGCATTTT.